The TCR beta chain described here comes from a study of blood T cell repertoires in COVID-19. About the study: The United States, Italy and Spain were the sources of the acute and convalescent COVID-19 samples. Nucleic acid was either cDNA or gDNA, and it came from T cells, B-cell-depleted T cells, or PBMCs.

Sequenced by immunoSEQ multiplex PCR; TCRdb stores in-frame clones only, minus some. The sample has hundreds of thousands of clones, around nine tenths seen once; the top ten hold 1.3%. Trimming pared 2 bases from V and 7 bases from J, leaving 15 bases between. The CDR3 is 15 amino acids. Germline loops: CDR1 GTSNPN, CDR2 SVGIG (reference sequence). This TCR derives from a man aged 65 to 85 with acute or convalescent COVID-19. The genes are TRBV30 and TRBJ1-6; TRBD1 is a possible D gene (5 bases). Specimen: peripheral blood. Here the CDR3 DNA reads TGTGCCTGGAGTCTCAGGGAATCTGGAAATTCACCCCTCCACTTT. The encoded protein is CAWSLRESGNSPLHF.